Listed below are T cell receptor beta chains from one sample, sequenced in a study of T cell changes during pregnancy in multiple sclerosis. This table comes from immunoSEQ multiplex PCR, and its TCRdb copy is limited to in-frame clones, with some not included. The data hold more than 85,000 clones, with roughly 93% observed a single time. Sequencing used peripheral blood, obtained before pregnancy. These receptors were taken from a female donor with multiple sclerosis, enrolled in a pregnancy study. Both conserved end residues are part of each CDR3. The order of the fields is clone size, J gene, D gene, V gene, CDR3 protein, CDR3 DNA. A D gene is named only where the DNA matches it firmly. For some rows the clone size is stated as once, few or many, or as a class when expanded; others skip it.

size: NA; J: TRBJ2-2; D: TRBD2; V: TRBV7-9; CDR3: CASRPTSGRDGTGELFF; DNA: TGTGCCAGCAGACCGACTAGCGGGAGAGACGGCACCGGGGAGCTGTTTTTT
size: NA; J: TRBJ2-5; D: NA; V: TRBV27; CDR3: CATGGPGETQYF; DNA: TGTGCCACCGGGGGACCAGGGGAGACCCAGTACTTC
size: once; J: TRBJ2-2; D: TRBD2; V: TRBV30; CDR3: CAWMFGGGGNTGELFF; DNA: TGTGCCTGGATGTTTGGCGGGGGGGGAAACACCGGGGAGCTGTTTTTT
size: NA; J: TRBJ1-1; D: NA; V: TRBV30; CDR3: CAWSDSMNTEAFF; DNA: TGTGCCTGGAGTGACAGCATGAACACTGAAGCTTTCTTT
size: NA; J: TRBJ2-2; D: NA; V: TRBV5-1; CDR3: CASSLVVLNTGELFF; DNA: TGCGCCAGCAGCTTGGTAGTCCTGAACACCGGGGAGCTGTTTTTT
size: once; J: TRBJ2-7; D: NA; V: TRBV27; CDR3: CASSGGGPYEQYF; DNA: TGTGCCAGCAGTGGGGGGGGCCCCTACGAGCAGTACTTC
size: NA; J: TRBJ1-1; D: NA; V: TRBV28; CDR3: CASWQGDTEAFF; DNA: TGTGCCAGCTGGCAGGGTGACACTGAAGCTTTCTTT
size: NA; J: TRBJ2-5; D: NA; V: TRBV10-2; CDR3: CASSAQAQETQYF; DNA: TGCGCCAGCAGTGCTCAGGCTCAAGAGACCCAGTACTTC
size: NA; J: TRBJ2-5; D: TRBD1; V: TRBV5-1; CDR3: CASSPTGSQTQYF; DNA: TGCGCCAGCAGCCCGACAGGGTCGCAGACCCAGTACTTC
size: NA; J: TRBJ1-2; D: NA; V: TRBV27; CDR3: CASSYRVNYGYTF; DNA: TGTGCCAGCAGTTACAGGGTTAACTATGGCTACACCTTC
size: once; J: TRBJ2-1; D: NA; V: TRBV28; CDR3: CASSFIRGGGPGASYNEQFF; DNA: TGTGCCAGCAGTTTTATCCGTGGAGGCGGTCCGGGTGCTTCCTACAATGAGCAGTTCTTC
size: NA; J: TRBJ2-1; D: TRBD2; V: TRBV7-6; CDR3: CASSPGWAGGPPSSYNEQFF; DNA: TGTGCCAGCAGCCCCGGTTGGGCGGGAGGGCCCCCTAGCTCCTACAATGAGCAGTTCTTC
size: NA; J: TRBJ2-1; D: NA; V: TRBV7-2; CDR3: CASSLVSSASNEQFF; DNA: TGTGCCAGCAGCTTAGTCTCCAGCGCGAGCAATGAGCAGTTCTTC
size: NA; J: TRBJ1-1; D: NA; V: TRBV9; CDR3: CASSALRNTEAFF; DNA: TGTGCCAGCAGCGCTCTCAGGAACACTGAAGCTTTCTTT
size: NA; J: TRBJ2-2; D: TRBD1; V: TRBV7-9; CDR3: CASTGQGQDTGELFF; DNA: TGTGCCAGCACCGGACAGGGGCAGGACACCGGGGAGCTGTTTTTT
size: NA; J: TRBJ2-7; D: TRBD2; V: TRBV10-3; CDR3: CAITPGLGGEQYF; DNA: TGTGCCATCACCCCGGGACTAGGAGGCGAGCAGTACTTC
size: NA; J: TRBJ2-7; D: NA; V: TRBV5-4; CDR3: CASSFHRAGSKYEQYF; DNA: TGTGCCAGCAGCTTTCACCGAGCTGGGAGTAAATACGAGCAGTACTTC
size: NA; J: TRBJ1-5; D: NA; V: TRBV9; CDR3: CASSVGAEAGQPQHF; DNA: TGTGCCAGCAGCGTAGGGGCGGAAGCGGGTCAGCCCCAGCATTTT